This TCR beta chain was retrieved from a study of neurological immune-mediated disorders (dated by TCRdb to about 2019). With regard to the full study: The study compared peripheral blood TCR-beta repertoires of HTLV-I-associated myelopathy (HAM/TSP) patients, multiple sclerosis patients and healthy controls using UMI-based sequencing. The approximately 110 TCR-beta libraries covered PBMC samples along with longitudinal samples, technical triplicates, and paired sorted CD4+ and CD8+ T-cell subsets. Of the 65 to 70 subjects in the cohort, around 15 were HAM/TSP patients, approximately 34 were multiple sclerosis patients, and 20 were healthy controls.

General study outcomes and caveats: Across subjects, expanded clones never shared an identical CDR3 amino acid sequence, which suggests that the TCR-beta repertoires in every group were private. TCR clonal expansion was greatest in HAM/TSP patients and smallest in MS patients, who ranked below even healthy controls.

Blood bank volunteers in Maryland, USA served as the healthy controls. For sorted-subset TCR libraries, some 950,000 sorted CD4+ or CD8+ T cells were used. PBMCs were separated from peripheral blood using Ficoll-Hypaque density gradient centrifugation and then cryopreserved in liquid nitrogen. Paired sorted CD4+ and CD8+ subsets came from healthy controls, HAM/TSP patients and MS patients. For CDR1 and CDR2, the germline V gene lists ENHRY and SYGVKD. Between the V and J ends, shortened by 0 bases and 0 bases respectively, the junction contains 16 bases. The CDR3 starts with the cysteine, ends with the phenylalanine, and has 18 residues. Left in the record is the CDR3 DNA by itself, 54 bases read in frame from the first base. This clonotype was found many times. The antigen this receptor binds is unknown. No base quality information exists; no much larger clone differs at one position. cDNA was synthesized by template-switch 5'RACE using a primer carrying a 10-nucleotide random unique molecular identifier by which each TCR transcript was tagged. Every sequencing run covered 15-18 subjects and yielded more than 160 million TCR-beta sequences. The RNeasy kit was used to extract total RNA. Using the KAPA Real-time Library Amplification kit, TCR-beta VDJ regions were amplified with primers for the TCR constant region and the 5'RACE anchor. A first PCR added sample indexes and Illumina adaptors, and a second PCR then raised library yield. After Ampure bead purification, the TCR product of roughly 650 bp was size-selected on a 2% E-gel SizeSelection system. Before pooling, library quality was assessed on a Bioanalyzer, concentration was determined with Qubit, and library quantification was performed with the Kapa Library Quantification kit. An Illumina HiSeq 2500 was used to sequence the libraries paired-end at 2 x 150 bp. To increase sequence diversity, roughly 24-32% phiX was spiked into each library pool. On the authors' methods: The quality-filtered reads were processed with the UMI-based MiGEC pipeline, whose error correction step removed more than 80% of the raw TCR sequences. IMGT germline references were used for aligning VDJ genes, and each clonotype was defined as a unique CDR3 amino acid sequence together with its V-J genes. Clonal expansion, Shannon diversity and CDR3 relatedness were evaluated with VDJtools (CalcPairwiseDistances, ClusterSamples), while phylogenetic trees were built in CLCbio workbench. Using coefficient-of-variation modelling across technical triplicates, the study counted a clone as expanded if it had at least 8 unique UMIs. TCRdb reran the public reads through fastp at Q25 and MiXCR, keeping productive beta chains. Records with the same CDR3 protein are collapsed into one entry carrying the most frequent genes and DNA. V and J calls and clone size were set by TCRdb, not the authors. The sample yields about 38,000 distinct CDR3 sequences; approximately 5% were counted once. Approximately 8.8% of the sample is taken by the ten largest.

The rearranged chain carries TRBV10-3 and TRBJ2-3; the D gene lacks a confident call. The specimen was CD4+ T cells from blood. This TCR was recovered from a man younger than 30 in good health. The DNA sequence is given as TGTGCCATCAGTGAGTCGACTCTACTGATACCTAGCACAGATACGCAGTATTTT. Its protein reads: CAISESTLLIPSTDTQYF.